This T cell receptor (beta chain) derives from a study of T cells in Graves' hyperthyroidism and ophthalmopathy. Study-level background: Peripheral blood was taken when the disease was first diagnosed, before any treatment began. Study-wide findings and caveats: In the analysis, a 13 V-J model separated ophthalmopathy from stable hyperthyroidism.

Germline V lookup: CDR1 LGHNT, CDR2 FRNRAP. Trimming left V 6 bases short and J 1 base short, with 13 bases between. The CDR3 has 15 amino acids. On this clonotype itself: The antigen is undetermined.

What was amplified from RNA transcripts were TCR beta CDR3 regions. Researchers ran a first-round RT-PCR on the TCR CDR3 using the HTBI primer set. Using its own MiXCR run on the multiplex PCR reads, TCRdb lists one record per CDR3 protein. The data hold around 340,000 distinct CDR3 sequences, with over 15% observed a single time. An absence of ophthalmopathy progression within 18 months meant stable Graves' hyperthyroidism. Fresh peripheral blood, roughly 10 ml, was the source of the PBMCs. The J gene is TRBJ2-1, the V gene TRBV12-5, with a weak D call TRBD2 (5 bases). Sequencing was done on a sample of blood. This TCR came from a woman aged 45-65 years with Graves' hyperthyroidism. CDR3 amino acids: CASGLERGSYNEQFF. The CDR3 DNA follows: TGTGCTAGTGGACTTGAAAGAGGGTCCTACAATGAGCAGTTCTTC.